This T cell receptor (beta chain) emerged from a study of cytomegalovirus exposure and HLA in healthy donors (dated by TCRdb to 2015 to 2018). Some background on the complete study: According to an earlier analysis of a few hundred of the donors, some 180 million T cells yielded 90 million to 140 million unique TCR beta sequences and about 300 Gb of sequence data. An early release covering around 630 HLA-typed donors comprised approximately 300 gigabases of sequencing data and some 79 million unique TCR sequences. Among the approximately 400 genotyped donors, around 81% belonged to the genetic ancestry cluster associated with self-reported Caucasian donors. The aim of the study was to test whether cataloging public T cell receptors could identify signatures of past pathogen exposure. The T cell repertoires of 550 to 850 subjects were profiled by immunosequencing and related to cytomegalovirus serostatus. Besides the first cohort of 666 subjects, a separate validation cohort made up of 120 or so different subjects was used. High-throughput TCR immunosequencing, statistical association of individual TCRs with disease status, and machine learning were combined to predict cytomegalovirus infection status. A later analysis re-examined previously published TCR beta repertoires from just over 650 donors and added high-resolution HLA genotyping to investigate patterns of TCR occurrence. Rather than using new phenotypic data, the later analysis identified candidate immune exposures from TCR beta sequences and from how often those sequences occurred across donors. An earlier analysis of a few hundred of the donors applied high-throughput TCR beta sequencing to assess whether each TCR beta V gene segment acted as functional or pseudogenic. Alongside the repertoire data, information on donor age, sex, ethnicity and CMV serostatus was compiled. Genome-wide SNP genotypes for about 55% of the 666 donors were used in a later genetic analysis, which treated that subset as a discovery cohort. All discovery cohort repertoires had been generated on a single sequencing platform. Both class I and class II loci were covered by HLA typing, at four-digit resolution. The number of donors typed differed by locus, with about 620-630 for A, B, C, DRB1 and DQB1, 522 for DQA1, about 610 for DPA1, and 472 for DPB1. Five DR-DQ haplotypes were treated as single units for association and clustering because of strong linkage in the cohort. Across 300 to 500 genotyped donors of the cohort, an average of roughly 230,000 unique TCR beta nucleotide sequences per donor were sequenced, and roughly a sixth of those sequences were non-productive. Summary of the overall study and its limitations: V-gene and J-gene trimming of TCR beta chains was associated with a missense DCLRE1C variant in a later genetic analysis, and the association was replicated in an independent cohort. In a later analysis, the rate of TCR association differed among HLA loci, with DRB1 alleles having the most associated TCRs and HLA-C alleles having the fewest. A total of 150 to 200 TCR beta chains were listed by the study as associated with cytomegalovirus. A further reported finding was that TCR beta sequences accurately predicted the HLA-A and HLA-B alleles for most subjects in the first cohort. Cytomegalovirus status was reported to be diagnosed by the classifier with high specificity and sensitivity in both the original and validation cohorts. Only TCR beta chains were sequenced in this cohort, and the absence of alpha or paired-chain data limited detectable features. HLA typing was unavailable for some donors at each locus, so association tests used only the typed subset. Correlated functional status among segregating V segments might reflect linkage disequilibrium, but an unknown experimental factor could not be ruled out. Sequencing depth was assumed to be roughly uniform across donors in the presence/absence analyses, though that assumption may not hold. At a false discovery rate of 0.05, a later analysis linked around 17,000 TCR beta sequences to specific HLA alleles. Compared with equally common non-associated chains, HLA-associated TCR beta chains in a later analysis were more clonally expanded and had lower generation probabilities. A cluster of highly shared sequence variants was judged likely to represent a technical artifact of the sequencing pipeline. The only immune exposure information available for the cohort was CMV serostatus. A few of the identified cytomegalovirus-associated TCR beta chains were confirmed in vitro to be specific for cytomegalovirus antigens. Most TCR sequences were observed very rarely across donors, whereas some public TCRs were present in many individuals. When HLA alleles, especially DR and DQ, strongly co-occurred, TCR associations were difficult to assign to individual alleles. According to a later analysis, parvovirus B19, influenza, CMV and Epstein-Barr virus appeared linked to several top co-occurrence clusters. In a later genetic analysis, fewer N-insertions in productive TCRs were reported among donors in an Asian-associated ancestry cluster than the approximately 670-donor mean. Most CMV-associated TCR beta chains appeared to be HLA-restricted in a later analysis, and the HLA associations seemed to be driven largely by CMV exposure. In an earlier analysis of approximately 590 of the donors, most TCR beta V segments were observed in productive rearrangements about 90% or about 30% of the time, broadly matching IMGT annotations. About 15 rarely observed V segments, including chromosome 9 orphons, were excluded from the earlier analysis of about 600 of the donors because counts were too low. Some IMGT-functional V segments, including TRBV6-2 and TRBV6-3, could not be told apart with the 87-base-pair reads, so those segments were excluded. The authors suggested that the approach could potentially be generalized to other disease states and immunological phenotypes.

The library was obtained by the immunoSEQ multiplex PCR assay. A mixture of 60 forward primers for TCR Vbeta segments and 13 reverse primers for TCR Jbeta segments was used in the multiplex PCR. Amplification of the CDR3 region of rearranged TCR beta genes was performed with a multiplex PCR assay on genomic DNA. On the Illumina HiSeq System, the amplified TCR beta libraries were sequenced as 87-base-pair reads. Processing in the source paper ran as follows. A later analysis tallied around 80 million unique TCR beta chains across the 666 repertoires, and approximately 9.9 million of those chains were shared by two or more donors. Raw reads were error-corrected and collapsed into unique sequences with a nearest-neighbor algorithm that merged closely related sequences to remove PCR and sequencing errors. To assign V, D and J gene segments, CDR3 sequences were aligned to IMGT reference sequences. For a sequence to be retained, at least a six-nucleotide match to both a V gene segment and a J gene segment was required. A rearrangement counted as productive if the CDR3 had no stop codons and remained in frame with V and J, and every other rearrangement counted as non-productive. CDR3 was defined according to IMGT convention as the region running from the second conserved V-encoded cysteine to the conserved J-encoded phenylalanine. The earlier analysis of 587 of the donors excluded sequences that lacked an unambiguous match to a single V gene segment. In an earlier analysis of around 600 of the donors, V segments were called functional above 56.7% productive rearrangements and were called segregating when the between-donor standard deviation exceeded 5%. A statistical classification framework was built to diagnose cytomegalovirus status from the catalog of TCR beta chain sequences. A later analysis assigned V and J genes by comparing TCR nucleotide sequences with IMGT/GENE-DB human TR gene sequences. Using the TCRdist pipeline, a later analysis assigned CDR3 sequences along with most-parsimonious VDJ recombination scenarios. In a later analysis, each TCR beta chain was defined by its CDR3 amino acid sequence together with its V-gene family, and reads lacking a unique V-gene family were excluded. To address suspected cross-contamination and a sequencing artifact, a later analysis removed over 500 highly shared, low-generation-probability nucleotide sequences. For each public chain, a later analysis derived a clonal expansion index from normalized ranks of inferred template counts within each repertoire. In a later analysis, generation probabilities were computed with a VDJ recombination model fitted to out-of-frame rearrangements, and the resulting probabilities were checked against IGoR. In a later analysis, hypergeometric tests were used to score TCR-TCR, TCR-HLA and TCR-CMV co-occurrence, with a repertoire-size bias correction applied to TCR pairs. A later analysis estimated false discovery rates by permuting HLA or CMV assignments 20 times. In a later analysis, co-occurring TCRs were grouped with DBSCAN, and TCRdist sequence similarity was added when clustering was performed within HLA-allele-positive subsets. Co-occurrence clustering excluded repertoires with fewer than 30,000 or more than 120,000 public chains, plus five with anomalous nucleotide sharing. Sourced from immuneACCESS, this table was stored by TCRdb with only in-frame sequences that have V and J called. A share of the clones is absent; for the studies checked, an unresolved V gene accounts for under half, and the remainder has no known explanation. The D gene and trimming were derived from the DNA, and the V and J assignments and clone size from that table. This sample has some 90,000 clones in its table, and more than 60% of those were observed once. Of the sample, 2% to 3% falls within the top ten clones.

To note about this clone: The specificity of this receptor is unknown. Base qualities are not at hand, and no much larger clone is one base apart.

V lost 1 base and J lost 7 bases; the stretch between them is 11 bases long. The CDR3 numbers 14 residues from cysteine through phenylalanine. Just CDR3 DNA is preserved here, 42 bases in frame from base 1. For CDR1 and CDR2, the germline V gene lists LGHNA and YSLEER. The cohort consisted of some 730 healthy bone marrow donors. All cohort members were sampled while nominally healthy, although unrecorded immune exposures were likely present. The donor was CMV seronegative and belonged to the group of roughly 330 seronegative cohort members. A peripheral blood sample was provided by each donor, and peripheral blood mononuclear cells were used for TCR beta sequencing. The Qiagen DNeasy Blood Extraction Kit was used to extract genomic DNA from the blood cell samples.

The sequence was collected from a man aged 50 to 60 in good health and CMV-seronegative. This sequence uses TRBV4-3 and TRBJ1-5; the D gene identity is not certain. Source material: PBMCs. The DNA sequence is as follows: TGCGCCAGCAGCCAAGTAATCGACGGGCAGCCCCAGCATTTT. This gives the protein CASSQVIDGQPQHF.